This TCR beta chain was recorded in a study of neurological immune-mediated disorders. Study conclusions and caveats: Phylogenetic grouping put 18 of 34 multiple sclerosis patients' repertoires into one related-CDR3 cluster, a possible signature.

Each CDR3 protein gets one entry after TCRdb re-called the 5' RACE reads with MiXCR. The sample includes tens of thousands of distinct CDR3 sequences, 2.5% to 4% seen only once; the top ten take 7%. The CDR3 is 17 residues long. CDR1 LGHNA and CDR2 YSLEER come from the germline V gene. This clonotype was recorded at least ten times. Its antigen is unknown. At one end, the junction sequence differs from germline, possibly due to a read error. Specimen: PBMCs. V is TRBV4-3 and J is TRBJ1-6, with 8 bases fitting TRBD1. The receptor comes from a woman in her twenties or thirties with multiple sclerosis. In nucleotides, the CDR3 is TGCGCCAGCAGCCAAGATGGTAGGACAGGGAGTAATTCACCCCTCAACTTT. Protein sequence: CASSQDGRTGSNSPLNF.